The 11 T cell receptor beta chains in this list originate from one sample, sequenced in a study of breast tumors, draining lymph nodes, adjacent tissues. Breast cancer patients provided tissue from their axillary draining lymph nodes. Each CDR3 protein is one row after TCRdb ran MiXCR on the multiplex PCR reads. The sample carries approximately 300,000 distinct CDR3 sequences, around 30% recorded once. The sample taken for sequencing was axillary lymph node tissue. These receptors all stem from a female donor with breast cancer. Some clones in this sample may be carry-over from other donors' samples.

In this sample, this clonotype turned up many times. This chain connects TRBV12-5 to TRBJ1-6; no definite D call. Germline V gene sequence: CDR1 LGHNT, CDR2 FRNRAP. This CDR3 comprises 13 residues. V gave up 2 bases and J gave up 16 bases, with 15 bases separating them. The CDR3 DNA sequence: TGTGCTAGTGGTTTGACCTCCCAGAGCGAGCTCCACTTT. This sequence encodes CASGLTSQSELHF.

The table lists this clonotype with many counts. One end of the junction varies from germline; a read error may be responsible. This sequence joins TRBV27 and TRBJ1-2, with TRBD1 matching over 7 bases. Germline CDR1 reads MNHEY; CDR2 reads SMNVEV (reference sequence). The CDR3 has 14 residues. The DNA for the CDR3 is TGTGCCAGCAGTTCGACAGGGATGGGCCATGGCTTCACCTTC. It is translated as CASSSTGMGHGFTF.

The chain has TRBV5-4 and TRBJ2-7; weak D call: TRBD1 (5 bases). Looked up from germline, CDR1 is SGHNT and CDR2 is YYREEE (reference sequence). This CDR3 has 16 residues. Trimming removed 4 bases from V and 3 bases from J, with 20 bases in between. The CDR3 loop is CASSHGPAQAFYEQYF. CDR3 nucleotides: TGTGCCAGCAGCCACGGCCCCGCACAGGCCTTCTACGAGCAGTACTTC.

V gene TRBV12-3 or TRBV12-4 combines with J gene TRBJ2-5, with D possibly called TRBD1 or TRBD2 (6 bases each). The CDR3 covers 17 residues. The ends were cut back, 4 bases at V and 4 bases at J, with 22 bases in the middle. Here the CDR3 reads CASSYRGRTSIRETQYF. The CDR3, as DNA: TGTGCCAGCAGTTACCGGGGGCGGACCTCGATCAGAGAGACCCAGTACTTC.

Ten or more counts support this clonotype. This rearrangement joins TRBV19 to TRBJ2-3; TRBD1 aligns across 10 bases. Trimming took 4 bases from V and 2 from J; bases not matched to a gene: 3. The CDR3 runs to 15 residues. Germline V gene lookup returns CDR1 LNHDA and CDR2 SQIVND (reference sequence). The CDR3 DNA reads TGTGCCAGTAGTACGACAGGGGGCCCCACAGATACGCAGTATTTT. This gives the protein CASSTTGGPTDTQYF.

The chain has TRBV27 and TRBJ2-7; 9 bases are a match to TRBD1. Germline-derived CDR1 and CDR2 are MNHEY and SMNVEV (reference sequence). There are 14 residues in the CDR3. V was pared by 3 bases and J by 7 bases, with 7 bases of the junction left unmatched. CDR3 loop: CASSFLDRGSEQYF. Written as DNA, the CDR3 is TGTGCCAGCAGTTTCCTCGACAGGGGGAGTGAGCAGTACTTC.

This sequence joins TRBV3-1 and TRBJ2-3; 10 bases are shared with TRBD2. This CDR3 spans 16 amino acids. In germline, CDR1 is LGHDT, CDR2 YNNKEL (reference sequence). The trim removed 5 bases at V and 6 bases at J, leaving 11 bases unmatched. As DNA, the CDR3 is TGTGCCAGCAGCTCGTCCCCAGCGGGAGGGCCGGATACGCAGTATTTT. It is translated as CASSSSPAGGPDTQYF.

This chain uses TRBV11-2 with TRBJ1-3; D unresolved. From germline, CDR1 is SGHAT and CDR2 FQNNGV. The length of the CDR3 is 14 residues. V lost 0 bases and J 3 bases, leaving 6 bases between the germline ends. CDR3 in amino acids: CASSLDRDGNTIYF. The CDR3 nucleotides read TGTGCCAGCAGCTTAGATAGGGATGGAAACACCATATATTTT. The whole variable domain, remainder taken from reference TRBV11-2 and TRBJ1-3, is EAGVAQSPRYKIIEKRQSVAFWCNPISGHATLYWYQQILGQGPKLLIQFQNNGVVDDSQLPKDRFSAERLKGVDSTLKIQPAKLEDSAVYLCASSLDRDGNTIYFGEGSWLTVV.

This clonotype was detected ten times or more. J is TRBJ1-2 and V is TRBV6-1, with D possibly TRBD1 on 6 matching bases. Germline assignment: CDR1 MNHNS and CDR2 SASEGT. The length of the CDR3 is 14 residues. V was trimmed by 0 bases and J by 3 bases, leaving 8 bases between them. The CDR3 sequence is CASSEADRYYGYTF. CDR3 coding DNA: TGTGCCAGCAGTGAAGCGGACAGATACTATGGCTACACCTTC.

This clonotype was counted only a few times. The junction departs from the called germline gene at one end, perhaps through a read error. The CDR3 bases are TGTGCCAGCAGTCACTCCCGAAAGCTGTACTTC. It specifies CASSHSRKLYF. The chain links TRBV6-5 to TRBJ2-7; no clear D. Looked up from germline, CDR1 is MNHEY and CDR2 is SVGAGI. This CDR3 region has 11 residues.

This clonotype occurred many times. This rearrangement joins TRBV12-3 or TRBV12-4 to TRBJ2-7; D is unresolved. Trimming removed 5 bases at V and 1 base at J, with 18 bases between. The CDR3 covers 16 residues. The CDR3 region has the DNA TGTGCCAGCAGTCCCCCAAGGGCTAGTCTATCCTACGAGCAGTACTTC. This codes for CASSPPRASLSYEQYF.